This T cell receptor (beta chain) was observed in a study of blood T cell repertoires in COVID-19. Study-wide background: The United States, Italy and Spain were the sources of the acute and convalescent COVID-19 samples. PBMCs, B-cell-depleted T cells, or T cells were the source of the cDNA or gDNA that made up the material.

Seattle's enrolled individuals joined amid active infection and were then monitored longitudinally. This CDR3 comprises 12 residues. Germline V lookup: CDR1 MDHEN, CDR2 SYDVKM. The V end lost 10 bases, the J end lost 2 bases, and 9 bases lay between the germline ends. Data came from immunoSEQ multiplex PCR; TCRdb stores just in-frame clones and leaves some out. Among about 170,000 clones listed, 70% to 90% were seen once. The rearrangement links TRBV28 to TRBJ1-5; D call uncertain. Source material: peripheral blood. The TCR comes from a woman of 80 years or more with COVID-19, enrolled during active disease. The CDR3, as DNA: TGTGCCACCTCTCGGGGCAATCAGCCCCAGCATTTT. It codes for CATSRGNQPQHF.